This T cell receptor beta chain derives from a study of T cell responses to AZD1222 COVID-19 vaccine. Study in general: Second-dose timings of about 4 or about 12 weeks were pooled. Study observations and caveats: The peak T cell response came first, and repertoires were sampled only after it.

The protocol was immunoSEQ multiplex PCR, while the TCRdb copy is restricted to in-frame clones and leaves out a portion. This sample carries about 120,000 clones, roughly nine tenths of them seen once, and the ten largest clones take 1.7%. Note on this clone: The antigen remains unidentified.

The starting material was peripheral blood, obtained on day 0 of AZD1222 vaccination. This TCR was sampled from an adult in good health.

The CDR3 coding sequence is TGTGCCAGCAGCTTATGGGCCCGGACGGTGGGAAACACCATATATTTT. It is translated as CASSLWARTVGNTIYF. The rearrangement links TRBV7-2 to TRBJ1-3; D is unresolved. This CDR3 has 16 residues. V was clipped by 2 bases and J by 4 bases, with 15 bases between them. Germline lookup yields CDR1 SGHTA and CDR2 FQGNSA.